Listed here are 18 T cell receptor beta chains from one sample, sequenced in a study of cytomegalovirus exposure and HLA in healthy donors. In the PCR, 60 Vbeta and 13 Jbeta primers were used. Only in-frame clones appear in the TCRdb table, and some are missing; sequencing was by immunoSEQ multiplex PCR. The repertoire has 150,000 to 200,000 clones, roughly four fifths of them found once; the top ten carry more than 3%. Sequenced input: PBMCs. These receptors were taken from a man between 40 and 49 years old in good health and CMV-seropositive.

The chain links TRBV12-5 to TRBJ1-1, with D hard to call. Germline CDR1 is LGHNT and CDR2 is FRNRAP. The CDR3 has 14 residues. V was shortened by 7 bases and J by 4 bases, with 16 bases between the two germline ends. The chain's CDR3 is CASADSQSGTEAFF. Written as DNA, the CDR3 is TGTGCTAGTGCCGACTCGCAATCCGGCACTGAAGCTTTCTTT. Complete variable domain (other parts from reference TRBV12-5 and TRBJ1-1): DARVTQTPRHKVTEMGQEVTMRCQPILGHNTVFWYRQTMMQGLELLAYFRNRAPLDDSGMPKDRFSAEMPDATLATLKIQPSEPRDSAVYFCASADSQSGTEAFFGQGTRLTVV.

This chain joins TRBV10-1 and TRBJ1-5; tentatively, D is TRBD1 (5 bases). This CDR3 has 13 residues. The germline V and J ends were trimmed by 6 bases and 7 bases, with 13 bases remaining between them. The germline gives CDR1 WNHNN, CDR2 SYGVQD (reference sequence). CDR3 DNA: TGCGCCAGCAGCCTCAGGGTTTGGCAGCCCCAGCATTTT. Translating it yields CASSLRVWQPQHF.

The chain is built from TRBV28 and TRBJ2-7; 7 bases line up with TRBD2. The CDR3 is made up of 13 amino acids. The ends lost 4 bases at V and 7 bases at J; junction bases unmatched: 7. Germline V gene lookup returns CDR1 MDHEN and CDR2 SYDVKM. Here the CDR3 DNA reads TGTGCCAGCAGTTCGGGGGGTTTATGGGAGCAGTACTTC. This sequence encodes CASSSGGLWEQYF.

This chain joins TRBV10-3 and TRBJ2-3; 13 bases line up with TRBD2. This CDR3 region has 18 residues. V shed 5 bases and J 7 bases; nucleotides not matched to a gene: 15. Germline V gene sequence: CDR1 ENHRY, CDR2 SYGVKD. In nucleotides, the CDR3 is TGTGCCATCAGTAACACCCTGGGACTAGCGGGAACCAGTCATACGCAGTATTTT. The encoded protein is CAISNTLGLAGTSHTQYF.

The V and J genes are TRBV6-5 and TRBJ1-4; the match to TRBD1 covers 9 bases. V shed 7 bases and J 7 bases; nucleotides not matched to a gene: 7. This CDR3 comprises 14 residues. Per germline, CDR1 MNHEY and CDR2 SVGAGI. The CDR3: CASTPGQGTEKLFF. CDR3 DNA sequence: TGTGCCAGCACCCCGGGACAGGGAACTGAAAAACTGTTTTTT.

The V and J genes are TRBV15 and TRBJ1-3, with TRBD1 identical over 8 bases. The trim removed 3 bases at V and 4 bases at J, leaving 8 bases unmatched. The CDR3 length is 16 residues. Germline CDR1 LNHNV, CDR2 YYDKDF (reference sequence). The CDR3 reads CATSSRNRGSGNTIYF. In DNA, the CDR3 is TGTGCCACCAGCAGTAGGAACAGGGGGTCGGGAAACACCATATATTTT.

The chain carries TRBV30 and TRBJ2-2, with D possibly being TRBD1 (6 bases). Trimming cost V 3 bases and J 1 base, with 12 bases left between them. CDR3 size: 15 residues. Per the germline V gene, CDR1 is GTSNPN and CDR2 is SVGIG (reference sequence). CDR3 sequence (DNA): TGTGCCTGGAGAGGTGGACAGTTGAACACCGGGGAGCTGTTTTTT. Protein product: CAWRGGQLNTGELFF.

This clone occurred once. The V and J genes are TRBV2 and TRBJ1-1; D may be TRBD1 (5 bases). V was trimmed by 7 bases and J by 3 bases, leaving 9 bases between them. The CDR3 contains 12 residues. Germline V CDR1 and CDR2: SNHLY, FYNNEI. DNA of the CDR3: TGTGCCAGCAACGGGGGACACACTGAAGCTTTCTTT. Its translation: CASNGGHTEAFF. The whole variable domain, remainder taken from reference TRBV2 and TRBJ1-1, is EPEVTQTPSHQVTQMGQEVILRCVPISNHLYFYWYRQILGQKVEFLVSFYNNEISEKSEIFDDQFSVERPDGSNFTLKIRSTKLEDSAMYFCASNGGHTEAFFGQGTRLTVV.

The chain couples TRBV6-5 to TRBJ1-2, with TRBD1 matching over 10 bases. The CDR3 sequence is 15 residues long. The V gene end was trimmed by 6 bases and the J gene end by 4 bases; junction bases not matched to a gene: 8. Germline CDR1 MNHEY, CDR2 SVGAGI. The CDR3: CASSPPGQGTYGYTF. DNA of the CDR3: TGTGCCAGCAGCCCCCCGGGACAGGGGACCTATGGCTACACCTTC.

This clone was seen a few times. The CDR3 is CASSPGPSNEKLFF. CDR3 nucleotide sequence: TGTGCCAGCAGCCCGGGTCCCTCTAATGAAAAACTGTTTTTT. The chain is built from TRBV5-4 and TRBJ1-4; D is uncertain. CDR1 and CDR2 from the germline V gene are SGHNT and YYREEE (reference sequence). V lost 4 bases, J lost 3 bases, and 10 bases lay in between. The CDR3 loop spans 14 amino acids.

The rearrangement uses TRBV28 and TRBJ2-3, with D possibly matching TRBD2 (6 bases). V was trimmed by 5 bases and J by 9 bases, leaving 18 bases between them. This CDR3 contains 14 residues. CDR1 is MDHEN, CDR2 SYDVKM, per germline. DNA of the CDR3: TGTGCCAGCAGTCCCCCTCCGGGAGTTTTAACGCAGTATTTT. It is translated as CASSPPPGVLTQYF.

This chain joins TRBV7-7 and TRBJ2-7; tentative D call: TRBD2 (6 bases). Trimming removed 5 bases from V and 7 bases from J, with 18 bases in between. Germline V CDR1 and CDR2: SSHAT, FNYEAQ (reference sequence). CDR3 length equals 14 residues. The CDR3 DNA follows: TGTGCCAGCAGCCCGGGACTTGGGTCGGAAGAGCAGTACTTC. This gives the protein CASSPGLGSEEQYF.

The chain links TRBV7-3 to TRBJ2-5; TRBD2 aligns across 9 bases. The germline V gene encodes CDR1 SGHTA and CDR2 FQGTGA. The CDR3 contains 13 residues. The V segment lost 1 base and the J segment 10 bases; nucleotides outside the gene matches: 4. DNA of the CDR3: TGTGCCAGCAGCTTAAGTAGCGGGGGTATCCAGTACTTC. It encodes CASSLSSGGIQYF.

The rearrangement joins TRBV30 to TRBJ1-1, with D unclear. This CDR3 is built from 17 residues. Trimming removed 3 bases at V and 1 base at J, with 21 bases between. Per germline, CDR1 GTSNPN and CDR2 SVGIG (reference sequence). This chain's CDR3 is CAWSAYPGGNGNTEAFF. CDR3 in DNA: TGTGCCTGGAGCGCCTACCCTGGAGGGAATGGGAACACTGAAGCTTTCTTT.

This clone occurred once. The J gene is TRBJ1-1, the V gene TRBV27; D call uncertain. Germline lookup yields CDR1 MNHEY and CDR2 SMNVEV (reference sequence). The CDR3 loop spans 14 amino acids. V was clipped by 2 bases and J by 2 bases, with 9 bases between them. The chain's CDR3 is CASSLVRSNTEAFF. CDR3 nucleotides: TGTGCCAGCAGTTTAGTCAGATCCAACACTGAAGCTTTCTTT.

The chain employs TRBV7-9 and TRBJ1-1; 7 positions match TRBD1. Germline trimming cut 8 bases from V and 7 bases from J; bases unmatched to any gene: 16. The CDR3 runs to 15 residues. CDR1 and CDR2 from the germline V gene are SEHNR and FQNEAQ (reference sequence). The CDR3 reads CASQHRTGLRDEAFF. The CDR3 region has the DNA TGTGCCAGCCAACACAGGACAGGACTTCGGGATGAAGCTTTCTTT.

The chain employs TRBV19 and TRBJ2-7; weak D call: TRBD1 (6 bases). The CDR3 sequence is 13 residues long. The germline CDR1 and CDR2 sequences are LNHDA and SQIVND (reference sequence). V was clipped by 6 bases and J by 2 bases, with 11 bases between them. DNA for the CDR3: TGTGCCAGTAGCCCGGGACAAACCTACGAGCAGTACTTC. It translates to CASSPGQTYEQYF.

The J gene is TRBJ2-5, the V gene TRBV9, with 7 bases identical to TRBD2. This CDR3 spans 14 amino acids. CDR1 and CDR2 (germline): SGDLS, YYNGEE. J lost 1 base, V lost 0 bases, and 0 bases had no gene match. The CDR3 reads CASSVGGGQETQYF. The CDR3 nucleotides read TGTGCCAGCAGCGTAGGGGGGGGCCAAGAGACCCAGTACTTC.